The clone carrying this T cell receptor (beta chain) was observed a few times. As yet, its antigen is unknown. 5'RACE template switching generated TCR cDNA, adding a universal primer site and UMIs. TCRdb recomputed calls from the 5' RACE reads with MiXCR, one row per CDR3 protein. The sample carries approximately 240,000 distinct CDR3 sequences, over 3% recorded once. This sample is part of a study of T cells after yellow fever vaccination. Study-wide findings and caveats: From the bulk population, abundant clonotypes could contaminate and appear within FACS-sorted repertoires. Few clonotypes appeared in both CD4 and CD8 compartments. After the booster, 96% of CD4 and 88% of CD8 primary-response clones were re-detected.

The ends lost 5 bases at V and 4 bases at J; junction bases unmatched: 3. Germline-derived CDR1 and CDR2 are SEHNR and FQNEAQ (reference sequence). This CDR3 spans 15 amino acids. Sequenced here: PBMCs, sampled 15 days after the yellow fever booster vaccination. The gene calls are TRBV7-9 and TRBJ2-1; TRBD2 matches at 12 bases. The source is a man aged 18 to 29 who received the YFV17D yellow fever vaccine. CDR3 amino acids: CASSGLAGTYNEQFF. The DNA for the CDR3 is TGTGCCAGCAGCGGACTAGCGGGGACGTACAATGAGCAGTTCTTC.